A selection of T cell receptor beta chains follows, all from one sample in a study of blood T cell repertoires in COVID-19. Using immunoSEQ multiplex PCR, the repertoire was profiled, and TCRdb retains in-frame clones only, with some absent. The profile shows roughly 150,000 clones, 85% to 90% of them singletons. The sequenced sample consisted of peripheral blood. The receptor set was obtained from a human donor in a cohort sampled during active COVID-19. Each CDR3 is given without its conserved first and last residue. Fields, in order: J gene, D gene, V gene, CDR3 protein. The D gene is left open where the match is weak.

TRBJ1-6 | - | TRBV6-5 | ASSRDNVSPLH
TRBJ2-7 | - | TRBV28 | ASSPPLGRGYEQY
TRBJ2-7 | TRBD1 | TRBV4-1 | ASSQIGTVGEQY
TRBJ1-1 | - | TRBV20-1 | SARGPEAF
TRBJ2-2 | - | TRBV6-2/TRBV6-3 | ASSYLAWTGELF
TRBJ1-3 | - | TRBV5-1 | ASSPGPIASGNTIY
TRBJ1-2 | - | TRBV6-5 | ASTRRASYGYT
TRBJ2-1 | - | TRBV3-1/TRBV3-2 | ASSAGVINFYNEQF
TRBJ2-7 | TRBD1 | TRBV4-1 | ASSPTGAPYEQY
TRBJ1-1 | TRBD1 | TRBV6-5 | ASSSGQGNTEAF
TRBJ1-5 | TRBD1 | TRBV7-8 | ASSWGTGNNQPQH
TRBJ2-3 | - | TRBV19 | ASSPRGSTDTQY
TRBJ2-3 | TRBD2 | TRBV4-1 | ASSQTSGRVNTQY
TRBJ2-7 | TRBD1 | TRBV10-2 | ASLSPGTGNEKQY
TRBJ2-7 | TRBD1 | TRBV6-1 | ASSERGRPYEQY
TRBJ2-4 | - | TRBV3-1/TRBV3-2 | ASSPEVTGLLAKNIQY
TRBJ2-7 | - | TRBV27 | ASSAQGGPYEQY
TRBJ2-7 | TRBD1 | TRBV5-1 | ASSKETGPYEQY
TRBJ2-7 | - | TRBV27 | ASSSGKGRYEQY
TRBJ2-1 | - | TRBV28 | ASSPMRPRDEQF
TRBJ2-3 | TRBD2 | TRBV27 | ASSSGLAGTPDTQY
TRBJ1-5 | TRBD1 | TRBV27 | ASRDSDNQPQH
TRBJ2-7 | TRBD1 | TRBV4-1 | ASSQGTGTEQY
TRBJ2-1 | - | TRBV6-1 | ASSEAVRGAEQF